The present TCR beta chain was sequenced within a study of shared clonotypes between healthy human individuals. Study outcomes and limitations: The study generally estimated greater richness for naive than memory subsets. Only blood was sampled, and tissue TCR repertoires likely differ from blood ones.

Sequencing used immunoSEQ multiplex PCR; TCRdb keeps in-frame clones, though not all of them. The data hold hundreds of thousands of clones, with about 96% observed a single time. Naive CD8 cells lacked CD45RO, underwent positive selection for CCR7 and left out terminally differentiated effector memory CD45RA+ cells. Study donors comprised healthy, HIV-negative adults devoid of recent acute infection or vaccination. The CDR3 covers 16 residues. V lost 0 bases, J lost 7 bases, and 11 bases stayed unmatched. Germline V gene sequence: CDR1 SGHRS, CDR2 YFSETQ. About this clone: Its cognate antigen is unknown.

J is TRBJ1-2 and V is TRBV5-1; the match to TRBD1 covers 8 bases. The specimen was naive CD8+ T cells sorted from blood. This TCR was recovered from a woman in her 30s in good health. CDR3 protein: CASSLERTGPKLGYTF. CDR3 bases: TGCGCCAGCAGCTTGGAACGGACAGGGCCAAAACTTGGCTACACCTTC.